These T cell receptor beta chains were read from a single sample in a study of blood T cell repertoires in COVID-19. Clones were sequenced by immunoSEQ multiplex PCR, and TCRdb holds only the in-frame ones, with some missing. The sample consists of about 56,000 clones, roughly nine tenths of them appearing once. Sequencing was done on a sample of peripheral blood. The origin of the receptors is a human donor in a cohort sampled during active COVID-19. CDR3s include the opening cysteine and the closing phenylalanine or tryptophan. The D gene is left open where the match is weak. A row's size may be missing; if present it is once, few, many or a size class.

v_call,j_call,clone_size,d_call,cdr3_nt,cdr3_aa
TRBV11-2,TRBJ2-7,once,-,TGTGCCAGCAGCTTAGAGACGGGTACAATCTACGAGCAGTACTTC,CASSLETGTIYEQYF
TRBV7-2,TRBJ2-7,few,-,TGTGCCAGCAGCTTGTATCAGGCCTCCTACGAGCAGTACTTC,CASSLYQASYEQYF
TRBV7-8,TRBJ1-2,-,-,TGTGCCAGCAGCCCCCGAGACTATGGCTACACCTTC,CASSPRDYGYTF
TRBV7-9,TRBJ1-2,few,-,TGTGCCAGCAGCCTAGATTACAGGGATGGCTACACCTTC,CASSLDYRDGYTF
TRBV5-5,TRBJ2-3,-,TRBD2,TGTGCCAGCAGCCTGGGACTAGCGGGGGTCACAGATACGCAGTATTTT,CASSLGLAGVTDTQYF
TRBV19,TRBJ2-7,-,-,TGTGCCAGTAGACCGGGACACCTCCTCTACGAGCAGTACTTC,CASRPGHLLYEQYF
TRBV18,TRBJ2-5,once,TRBD1,TGTGCCAGCTCACCCCGGGACAGGGGAGAGACCCAGTACTTC,CASSPRDRGETQYF
TRBV6-2/TRBV6-3,TRBJ1-1,-,-,TGTGCCAGCAGTTACACAGGGACGAACACTGAAGCTTTCTTT,CASSYTGTNTEAFF
TRBV5-4,TRBJ2-1,-,TRBD2,TGTGCCAGCAGCTTGGTAAGCGGGGGCGGGACTTACAATGAGCAGTTCTTC,CASSLVSGGGTYNEQFF
TRBV19,TRBJ2-5,few,-,TGTGCCAGTAGTATTTGGGGCATCCAAGAGACCCAGTACTTC,CASSIWGIQETQYF
TRBV4-3,TRBJ2-2,-,TRBD2,TGCGCCAGCAGCCAATCTAGCGGGGGACACACCGGGGAGCTGTTTTTT,CASSQSSGGHTGELFF
TRBV19,TRBJ2-1,-,TRBD2,TGTGCCAGTAGTATAGGGGTCTTTGGTAGCGGGGGTCTTGAGCAGTTCTTC,CASSIGVFGSGGLEQFF
TRBV19,TRBJ2-2,-,-,TGTGCCAGCAAAAACGGAGGGGGCGCGGGGTCCGGGGAGCTGTTTTTT,CASKNGGGAGSGELFF
TRBV6-5,TRBJ1-1,-,-,TGTGCCAGCACCGGGACATTTTACATGAACACTGAAGCTTTCTTT,CASTGTFYMNTEAFF
TRBV18,TRBJ2-3,-,TRBD2,TGTGCCAGCTCACTTTATGCCCCTACCGGGACTAGCGGGGGTACAGATACGCAGTATTTT,CASSLYAPTGTSGGTDTQYF
TRBV27,TRBJ1-6,few,-,TGTGCCAGCAGTACCTACAGGGTGGCACCCCTCCACTTT,CASSTYRVAPLHF
TRBV25-1,TRBJ1-3,-,-,TGTGCCAGCAGTAACAGGGTCTCTGGAAACACCATATATTTT,CASSNRVSGNTIYF
TRBV18,TRBJ2-2,-,TRBD2,TGTGCCAGCCCAAGAGACATTAGCGGGGTTACCGGGGAGCTGTTTTTT,CASPRDISGVTGELFF
TRBV19,TRBJ2-3,-,-,TGTGCCAGTATGAGTGACGGACTACTCACAGATACGCAGTATTTT,CASMSDGLLTDTQYF
TRBV7-6,TRBJ2-1,-,-,TGTGCCAGCAGCTTAGAGTCTGTAGCGATTGAGCAGTTCTTC,CASSLESVAIEQFF
TRBV2,TRBJ2-5,-,TRBD1,TGTGCCAGCAGCGCCGGGACAGAGAAGACCCAGTACTTC,CASSAGTEKTQYF
TRBV19,TRBJ1-2,-,TRBD1,TGTGCCAGTAGTCCTGACAGGGGGCATCATGGCTACACCTTC,CASSPDRGHHGYTF
TRBV18,TRBJ1-6,-,-,TGTGCCAGCTCACCACCGGGGGGGATGGGCAATTCACCCCTCCACTTT,CASSPPGGMGNSPLHF
TRBV10-3,TRBJ2-3,-,TRBD2,TGTGCCATCAGAGCCGACCTAGCGGGTGGGACAGATACGCAGTATTTT,CAIRADLAGGTDTQYF
TRBV24-1,TRBJ2-1,-,-,TGTGCCACCAGTGACGCCGGGAGCTACAATGAGCAGTTCTTC,CATSDAGSYNEQFF
TRBV27,TRBJ2-3,once,TRBD2,TGTGCCAGCAGTCCCCCGGGGGGGGAAGATACGCAGTATTTT,CASSPPGGEDTQYF
TRBV10-1,TRBJ1-5,-,-,TGCGCCAGCAGCCAAGGGGGGGGCCCGGTTGTGCAGCCCCAGCATTTT,CASSQGGGPVVQPQHF
TRBV9,TRBJ2-1,-,-,TGTGCCAGCAGCGCGTATATCTCGGGAGACAATGAGCAGTTCTTC,CASSAYISGDNEQFF
TRBV7-2,TRBJ1-5,-,-,TGTGCCAGCAGCTTACTACCAGGGAGCAATCAGCCCCAGCATTTT,CASSLLPGSNQPQHF
TRBV28,TRBJ2-7,once,-,TGTGCCAGCAGTTTCCGGGGGTCAATCCTTTCCTACGAGCAGTACTTC,CASSFRGSILSYEQYF
TRBV4-3,TRBJ1-2,-,-,TGCGCCAGCAGCCAAGGTCTGGGTTTAACAACAGGGAATGGCTACACCTTC,CASSQGLGLTTGNGYTF
TRBV5-3,TRBJ2-7,medium-sized,-,TGTGCCAGAAGCTTGGCCAGGCCCAAGCCCTACGAGCAGTACTTC,CARSLARPKPYEQYF
TRBV9,TRBJ2-1,-,-,TGTGCCAGCAGCCCACCGATAGACAATGAGCAGTTCTTC,CASSPPIDNEQFF
TRBV5-6,TRBJ1-6,-,-,TGTGCCAGCAGCCCCCCGACAGGCTCTAGGAATTCACCCCTCCACTTT,CASSPPTGSRNSPLHF
TRBV29-1,TRBJ1-2,-,TRBD1,TGCAGCGTCCTACAGGGGGCTAGCCCTAACTATGGCTACACCTTC,CSVLQGASPNYGYTF
TRBV5-1,TRBJ1-1,once,-,TGCGCCAGCCGGCAGGGTAGTTCGGGCACTGAAGCTTTCTTT,CASRQGSSGTEAFF
TRBV6-1,TRBJ2-3,-,TRBD2,TGTGCCAGCAGTGAAGGGGCGGGGGGGTTAACAGATACGCAGTATTTT,CASSEGAGGLTDTQYF
TRBV5-6,TRBJ2-5,-,TRBD2,TGTGCCAGCAGCCTCCGGATAGCGGGGGGTCGAGAGACCCAGTACTTC,CASSLRIAGGRETQYF
TRBV28,TRBJ1-1,-,-,TGTGCCAGCAGTTTAATTGGGGGGGGGAACACTGAAGCTTTCTTT,CASSLIGGGNTEAFF
TRBV10-2,TRBJ1-1,-,-,TGCGCCAGCACCGGGGTCGCGAACACTGAAGCTTTCTTT,CASTGVANTEAFF
TRBV7-7,TRBJ2-2,-,-,TGTGCTAGCAGCTTAGGCGTGGGGAGGTCCGGGGAGCTGTTTTTT,CASSLGVGRSGELFF
TRBV5-8,TRBJ2-7,few,TRBD1,TGTGCCAGCAGCCCGGGGACAGGAGCCCTCGGGTACGAGCAGTACTTC,CASSPGTGALGYEQYF
TRBV19,TRBJ2-5,-,TRBD2,TGTGCCAGTAGTCCGGGACTAGCGGGGGGAAGGTACCAAGAGACCCAGTACTTC,CASSPGLAGGRYQETQYF
TRBV10-3,TRBJ1-5,-,-,TGTGCCATCAGTGGCGGAGGGGACCGTAGCAATCAGCCCCAGCATTTT,CAISGGGDRSNQPQHF
TRBV25-1,TRBJ1-1,-,-,TGTGCCAGCAGTGAACGGGCGGGGTTGGAGAACACTGAAGCTTTCTTT,CASSERAGLENTEAFF
TRBV28,TRBJ2-1,-,-,TGTGCCAGCTGCTCTATTTCCGACTACAATGAGCAGTTCTTC,CASCSISDYNEQFF
TRBV28,TRBJ2-3,-,-,TGTGCCAGCAGTCCGAGGAACCCAGATTATAATTACACAGATACGCAGTATTTT,CASSPRNPDYNYTDTQYF
TRBV6-6,TRBJ1-1,-,TRBD1,TGTGCCAGCAGTTACTCGAGGGGGCTGAACACTGAAGCTTTCTTT,CASSYSRGLNTEAFF
TRBV15,TRBJ1-1,-,TRBD1,TGTGCCACCAGCAGTAACAGGGGAAGCCGCACTGAAGCTTTCTTT,CATSSNRGSRTEAFF
TRBV24-1,TRBJ1-2,-,-,TGTGCCACCAGTGATTCAATGGAGGGTGGCTACACCTTC,CATSDSMEGGYTF
TRBV29-1,TRBJ1-3,-,-,TGCAGCGCCCGGACCGGACAGAGAGGAAACACCATATATTTT,CSARTGQRGNTIYF